This T cell receptor beta chain appears in the sequencing data of a study of T cells expressing NK-cell markers. As for the study in general: The study sequenced eight donors, seven HCMV-seropositive and one seronegative.

Study-wide results and caveats: A range of roughly 1.0-8% of CD8+ T cells consisted of dominant NKG2C+ clonotypes in several donors. The study found these clonotypes also leading the CD3+CD56-NKG2C+ fraction in several donors.

TCRdb reanalyzed the 5' RACE reads, giving one entry per CDR3 protein sequence and no DNA. This table holds about 460,000 distinct CDR3 sequences. Regarding this clonotype: Its antigen is undetermined.

This CDR3 is built from 14 residues. CDR1 and CDR2 (germline): SGHRS, YFSETQ. The source material was blood T cells: a sorted CD56 or NKG2C T cell subset, CD4+ or CD8+ T cells, or bulk PBMC T cells (not recorded which). The chain combines TRBV5-1 with TRBJ1-2; the TCRdb call, TRBD1, lacks DNA for checking. The sequence derives from a woman aged 45-65 years in good health. The CDR3 reads CASSHTFTTDGYTF.